Below, 15 T cell receptor beta chains from the same sample are listed, as sequenced in a study of a mutant IDH1 vaccine in newly diagnosed glioma. Specified time point: week 47, end of study. Vaccination used 300 ug of mutant IDH1 20-mer peptide per dose, with topical imiquimod. These TCRs' antigens remain unknown. Using immunoSEQ multiplex PCR, the repertoire was profiled, and TCRdb retains in-frame clones only, with some absent. The table records approximately 50,000 clones, approximately 76% of them present only once. The material was PBMCs, obtained from a glioma patient whose treatment included an IDH1 peptide vaccine. The receptors here all came from a woman in her thirties or forties with glioma. Some clones in this sample may be carry-over from other donors' samples.

To note about this clone: The junction departs from germline at one end; a sequencing error may be responsible. This rearrangement joins TRBV10-3 to TRBJ2-3; no clear D gene. CDR3 length equals 15 residues. The germline V gene has CDR1 ENHRY and CDR2 SYGVKD. CDR3 sequence: CAISESGLGTDTQYF. The DNA of the CDR3 is TGTGCCATCAGTGAGTCAGGGTTGGGCACAGATACGCAGTACTTT.

The chain employs TRBV5-6 and TRBJ2-7; D not certain. The V gene's germline CDR1 is SGHDT and CDR2 YYEEEE. CDR3 length: 13 residues. Deletions cut 6 bases from V and 5 bases from J, with 15 bases between. The CDR3 sequence: CASIPRTRHEQYF. In DNA form, the CDR3 reads TGTGCCAGCATCCCCAGGACCAGGCACGAGCAGTACTTC.

This chain connects TRBV13 to TRBJ1-3; D ambiguous. The CDR3 is 16 residues long. Between the trimmed V and J ends, which lost 6 bases and 0 bases, there was a span of 15 bases. The germline V gene has CDR1 PRHDT and CDR2 FYEKMQ (reference sequence). DNA for the CDR3: TGTGCCAGCAGGGTTTTCATTGTGACCTCTGGAAACACCATATATTTT. Translation: CASRVFIVTSGNTIYF.

The chain employs TRBV30 and TRBJ2-7; perhaps TRBD1 as D (6 bases). The germline V and J ends were trimmed by 0 bases and 5 bases, with 14 bases remaining between them. The CDR3 loop spans 14 amino acids. The germline V gene encodes CDR1 GTSNPN and CDR2 SVGIG (reference sequence). This CDR3 is CAWSVPQGFNEQYF. The CDR3 nucleotides read TGTGCCTGGAGTGTACCACAGGGTTTCAACGAGCAGTACTTC.

Only a few counts were recorded for this clone. The chain recombines TRBV27 with TRBJ1-6; D perhaps matches TRBD1 (6 bases). The ends were cut back, 3 bases at V and 14 bases at J, with 23 bases in the middle. The CDR3 extends over 16 amino acids. CDR1 and CDR2 (germline): MNHEY, SMNVEV (reference sequence). The CDR3 DNA reads TGTGCCAGCAGTTTTCGGGGGGGGACAAGGTCTCCGACCCTCCACTTT. Translated, it gives CASSFRGGTRSPTLHF.

V and J are TRBV5-6 and TRBJ2-7; no clear D gene. Germline values: CDR1 SGHDT, CDR2 YYEEEE. The CDR3 consists of 12 residues. Trimming cost V 2 bases and J 5 bases, with 8 bases left between them. The CDR3 DNA reads TGTGCCAGCAGCTTCCACATCGACGAGCAGTACTTC. Protein: CASSFHIDEQYF.

In DNA form, the CDR3 reads TGTGCCAGTAGTACTCCCCGTCGGGCAGAGGGAACCCAGTACTTC. Residues: CASSTPRRAEGTQYF. The rearrangement uses TRBV19 and TRBJ2-5, with a possible D match to TRBD2 (5 bases). Germline lookup yields CDR1 LNHDA and CDR2 SQIVND (reference sequence). The CDR3 loop spans 15 amino acids. Deletions cut 4 bases from V and 8 bases from J, with 20 bases between. Drawing the rest from reference TRBV19 and TRBJ2-5, the complete variable domain is DGGITQSPKYLFRKEGQNVTLSCEQNLNHDAMYWYRQDPGQGLRLIYYSQIVNDFQKGDIAEGYSVSREKKESFPLTVTSAQKNPTAFYLCASSTPRRAEGTQYFGPGTRLLVL.

The V gene is TRBV10-3, the J gene TRBJ1-1; 7 nucleotides match TRBD1. Germline V gene sequence: CDR1 ENHRY, CDR2 SYGVKD. The CDR3 is made up of 13 amino acids. Trimming removed 8 bases from V and 4 bases from J; junction bases left unmatched: 7. This CDR3 is CAISQAGGTEAFF. The CDR3 DNA follows: TGTGCCATCTCGCAGGCAGGGGGCACTGAAGCTTTCTTT.

This clone appeared once. This rearrangement joins TRBV6-1 to TRBJ1-6; 7 bases are shared with TRBD1. The germline CDR1 and CDR2 sequences are MNHNS and SASEGT. This CDR3 region has 14 residues. Trimming removed 6 bases from V and 9 bases from J; junction bases left unmatched: 8. The CDR3 region has the DNA TGTGCCAGCAGCGGGATGCAGGGGGTTTCACCCCTCCACTTT. Amino acid sequence: CASSGMQGVSPLHF.

The chain is built from TRBV9 and TRBJ1-2; D gene unclear. The CDR3 covers 13 residues. Germline V lookup: CDR1 SGDLS, CDR2 YYNGEE. The ends were cut back, 3 bases at V and 0 bases at J, with 6 bases in the middle. This CDR3 is CASSEDANYGYTF. The CDR3 coding sequence is TGTGCCAGCAGCGAGGACGCTAACTATGGCTACACCTTC.

V usage is TRBV6-5 and J usage is TRBJ2-3; no definite D call. Germline V gene lookup returns CDR1 MNHEY and CDR2 SVGAGI. Trimming took 6 bases from V and 4 from J, leaving 14 bases between them. The CDR3 is 14 residues long. The CDR3 sequence is CASSPPGTPDTQYF. The CDR3 region has the DNA TGTGCCAGCAGCCCTCCCGGAACCCCAGATACGCAGTATTTT.

The genes are TRBV5-4 and TRBJ1-4, with unresolved D. CDR3 length: 13 residues. Germline CDR1 is SGHNT and CDR2 is YYREEE (reference sequence). The germline V and J ends were trimmed by 0 bases and 5 bases, with 5 bases remaining between them. CDR3: CASSLAVNEKLFF. The CDR3 DNA reads TGTGCCAGCAGCTTGGCAGTGAATGAAAAACTGTTTTTT.

This chain connects TRBV2 to TRBJ1-5, with 11 bases fitting TRBD1. Germline CDR1 SNHLY, CDR2 FYNNEI. J gave up 8 bases and V 6 bases, and 3 bases lay outside the gene matches. This CDR3 contains 13 residues. The CDR3 here is CASRGQGGEPQHF. In DNA form, the CDR3 reads TGTGCCAGCAGGGGACAGGGGGGTGAGCCCCAGCATTTT.

In this sample, this clone turned up a few times. This chain uses TRBV30 with TRBJ1-1; no reliable D call. Trimming stripped 6 bases from V and 7 bases from J, with 24 bases between. The CDR3 sequence is 15 residues long. CDR1 is GTSNPN, CDR2 SVGIG, per germline (reference sequence). The CDR3 is CACLLKGRVQHEAFF. CDR3 bases: TGTGCCTGTCTTCTGAAAGGTAGGGTCCAACATGAAGCTTTCTTT.

The CDR3 bases are TGTGCCAGCAGCCTGAGGGGGTCGTACAATGAGCAGTTCTTC. This gives the protein CASSLRGSYNEQFF. The chain is built from TRBV5-6 and TRBJ2-1; the D gene is possibly TRBD1 (6 bases). The germline V and J ends were trimmed by 4 bases and 4 bases, with 12 bases remaining between them. This CDR3 is 14 amino acids long. Germline V gives CDR1 SGHDT, CDR2 YYEEEE.